Listed below are T cell receptor beta chains from one sample, sequenced in a study of human T cells and chemical hapten exposure. From the RACE reads, TCRdb called clonotypes with MiXCR, one entry per CDR3 protein. The repertoire holds about 380,000 distinct CDR3 sequences, with approximately 5.1% as singletons. The sample was whole blood, taken in connection with sensitization to the hapten diphenylcyclopropenone (DPC). These receptors were taken from a woman aged 45-60 years with alopecia areata. Some clones in this sample may be carry-over from other donors' samples. Both conserved end residues are part of each CDR3. The D gene is left open where the match is weak. Only part of the rows carry a size: once, few, many, or a class if the clone is expanded.

>TRBJ1-1|TRBV29-1|many|TRBD1
TGCAGCGTTATGACAGGGGGGAACACTGAAGCTTTCTTT
CSVMTGGNTEAFF
>TRBJ1-3|TRBV5-1|many|TRBD1
TGCGCCAGCGGGACAGGGGCTTCCGGAAACACCATATATTTT
CASGTGASGNTIYF
>TRBJ2-7|TRBV25-1|many|TRBD1
TGTGCCAGCACCTCAGACAGGGGGTACTCCTACGAGCAGTACTTC
CASTSDRGYSYEQYF
>TRBJ1-1|TRBV29-1|many|NA
TGCAGCGTTGAAGAGGGAATGAACACTGAAGCTTTCTTT
CSVEEGMNTEAFF
>TRBJ2-5|TRBV11-1|NA|NA
TGTGCCAGCAGCTCTACCGCGGGACGGAGAGAGACCCAGTACTTC
CASSSTAGRRETQYF
>TRBJ1-6|TRBV7-9|few|NA
TGTGCCAGCAGCTTGAGAGCACAGGGCGATTCACCCCTCCACTTT
CASSLRAQGDSPLHF
>TRBJ1-4|TRBV19|NA|NA
TGTGCCAGTAGTACGAAGACTAATGAAAAACTGTTTTTT
CASSTKTNEKLFF
>TRBJ2-3|TRBV20-1|many|NA
TGCAGTGCTAGAGATCGGGGGCGGTCCGGAGATACGCAGTATTTT
CSARDRGRSGDTQYF
>TRBJ1-3|TRBV13|few|TRBD1
TGTGCCAGCAGCTTTGGGACAGGCTCTGGAAACACCATATATTTT
CASSFGTGSGNTIYF
>TRBJ2-2|TRBV20-1|few|NA
TGCAGTGCTAGAGACGGGCATAACACCGGGGAGCTGTTTTTT
CSARDGHNTGELFF
>TRBJ1-3|TRBV20-1|few|TRBD1
TGCAGTGCTAGAGAGGGACAGGGATCTGGAAACACCATATATTTT
CSAREGQGSGNTIYF
>TRBJ2-2|TRBV29-1|NA|NA
TGCAGCGTTGAAGAGGGGTTTGGCACCGGGGAGCTGTTTTTT
CSVEEGFGTGELFF
>TRBJ2-1|TRBV12-3/TRBV12-4|many|NA
TGTGCCAGCAGTTTAGCGGGTATCTCCTACAATGAGCAGTTCTTC
CASSLAGISYNEQFF